These 10 T cell receptor beta chains were all obtained from the same sample, sequenced in a study of Ad26.COV2.S vaccination and SARS-CoV-2 variants. Generated by immunoSEQ multiplex PCR, the TCRdb table keeps only in-frame clones and is missing some. This sample has just under 250,000 clones, with 85% to 90% found just once. As for treatment: approximately 18 received Ad26.COV2.S at low or high dose, single or two shots; several received placebo; per-sample allocation not given. Sampling was done on day 63 after the first vaccine or placebo injection. The sequenced sample was peripheral blood, obtained in a trial of Ad26.COV2.S vaccine versus placebo. The source of these receptors is a person between 18 and 65 years old who received the Ad26.COV2.S COVID-19 vaccine or a placebo.

The V gene is TRBV6-2 or TRBV6-3, the J gene TRBJ1-2, with D perhaps TRBD1 (5 bases). The germline CDR1 and CDR2 sequences are MNHEY and SVGEGT. CDR3 length: 12 amino acids. The V end was cut by 5 bases, the J end by 2 bases, with 6 bases between. The CDR3 nucleotides read TGTGCCAGCAGTCAGGGAAACTATGGCTACACCTTC. It encodes CASSQGNYGYTF.

DNA for the CDR3: TGTGCCAGCAGCCGAACTAGCGGATATGAGCAGTTCTTC. Translating it yields CASSRTSGYEQFF. The chain has TRBV11-3 and TRBJ2-1; TRBD2 aligns across 8 bases. From germline, CDR1 is SGHNT and CDR2 YENEEA. The CDR3 has 13 residues. J gave up 8 bases and V 5 bases, and 5 bases lay outside the gene matches.

The rearrangement joins TRBV7-2 to TRBJ1-1; the D is unclear. This CDR3 is 14 amino acids long. Trimming left V 11 bases short and J 6 bases short, with 22 bases between. Per the germline V gene, CDR1 is SGHTA and CDR2 is FQGNSA. The CDR3 sequence is CACGLRDRSAEAFF. As DNA, the CDR3 is TGTGCCTGCGGGTTGAGGGATAGAAGCGCTGAAGCTTTCTTT.

Only a few counts were recorded for this clone. The rearrangement uses TRBV21-1 and TRBJ1-4. TRBV21-1 is annotated as a pseudogene. This CDR3 has 8 amino acids. Here the CDR3 reads CASSTRSF. For the CDR3, the DNA is TGTGCCAGCAGCACCCGGTCCTTT.

The V and J genes are TRBV21-1 and TRBJ1-1; the tabulated D call, TRBD1, remains unverified against the DNA. TRBV21-1 is deemed a pseudogene. This CDR3 spans 14 amino acids. CDR3 protein: CASRPTGTDTEAFF. The CDR3 DNA reads as TGTGCCAGCAGACCCACAGGGACGGACACTGAAGCTTTCTTT.

This clone was recorded only once. J is TRBJ2-3 and V is TRBV15; 10 bases are a match to TRBD1. V shed 1 base and J 0 bases; nucleotides not matched to a gene: 1. Germline V gene sequence: CDR1 LNHNV, CDR2 YYDKDF (reference sequence). The length of the CDR3 is 16 residues. The CDR3 sequence: CATSRAGQGSTDTQYF. As DNA, the CDR3 is TGTGCCACCAGCAGAGCGGGACAGGGGAGCACAGATACGCAGTATTTT.

This chain joins TRBV7-9 and TRBJ2-5, with D perhaps assigned TRBD1 or TRBD2 (5 bases each). Per the germline V gene, CDR1 is SEHNR and CDR2 is FQNEAQ (reference sequence). This CDR3 has 13 amino acids. The ends were cut back, 5 bases at V and 7 bases at J, with 14 bases in the middle. The CDR3 here is CASSLGRDGTQYF. Written as DNA, the CDR3 is TGTGCCAGCAGCCTCGGAAGGGACGGGACCCAGTACTTC.

V usage is TRBV7-3 and J usage is TRBJ1-1; perhaps TRBD1 as D (6 bases). Trimming removed 5 bases at V and 5 bases at J, with 15 bases between. CDR1 SGHTA and CDR2 FQGTGA come from the germline V gene. The CDR3 is 14 residues long. In DNA form, the CDR3 reads TGTGCCAGCAGCCCCGGGACAACAAGAACTGAAGCTTTCTTT. It codes for CASSPGTTRTEAFF.

V gene TRBV7-6 combines with J gene TRBJ1-2; the match to TRBD1 covers 7 bases. Germline CDR1 and CDR2: SGHVS and FNYEAQ. This CDR3 is 16 amino acids long. V shed 5 bases and J 0 bases; nucleotides not matched to a gene: 9. CDR3 amino acids: CASSPGQASANYGYTF. The CDR3 DNA sequence: TGTGCCAGCAGCCCAGGACAGGCGTCAGCTAACTATGGCTACACCTTC.

CDR3 protein: CAWGKNTGGNTIYF. The CDR3 DNA sequence: TGTGCCTGGGGAAAAAATACGGGGGGAAACACCATATATTTT. This sequence joins TRBV30 and TRBJ1-3, with D unresolved. Trimming stripped 5 bases from V and 4 bases from J, with 15 bases between. This CDR3 is 14 amino acids long. Germline V CDR1 and CDR2: GTSNPN, SVGIG (reference sequence).